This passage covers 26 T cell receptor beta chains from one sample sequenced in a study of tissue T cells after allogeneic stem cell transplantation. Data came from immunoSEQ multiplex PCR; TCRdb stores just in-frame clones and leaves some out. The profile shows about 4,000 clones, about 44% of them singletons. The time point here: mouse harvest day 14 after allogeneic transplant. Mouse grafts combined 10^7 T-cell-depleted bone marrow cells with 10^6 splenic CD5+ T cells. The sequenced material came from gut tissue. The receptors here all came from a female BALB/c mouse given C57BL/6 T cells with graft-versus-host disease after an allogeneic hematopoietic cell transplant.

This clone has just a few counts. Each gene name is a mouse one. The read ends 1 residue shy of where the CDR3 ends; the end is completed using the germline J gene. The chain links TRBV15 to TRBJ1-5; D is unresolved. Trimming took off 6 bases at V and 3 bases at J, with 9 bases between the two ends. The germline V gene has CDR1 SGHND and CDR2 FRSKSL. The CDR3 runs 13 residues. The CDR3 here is CASSSTVNQAPLF. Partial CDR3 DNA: TGTGCCAGCAGCTCAACAGTCAACCAGGCTCCGCTT.

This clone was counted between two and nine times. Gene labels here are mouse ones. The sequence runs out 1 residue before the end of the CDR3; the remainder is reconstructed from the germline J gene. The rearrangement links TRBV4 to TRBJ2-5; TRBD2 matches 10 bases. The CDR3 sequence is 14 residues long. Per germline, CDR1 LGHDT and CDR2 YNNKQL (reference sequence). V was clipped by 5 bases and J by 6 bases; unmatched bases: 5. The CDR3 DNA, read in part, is TGTGCCAGCAGCAACTGGGGGGGTGTGGACACCCAGTAC. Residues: CASSNWGGVDTQY. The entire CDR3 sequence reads CASSNWGGVDTQYF. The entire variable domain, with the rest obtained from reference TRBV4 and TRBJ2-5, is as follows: ETAVFQTPNYHVTQVGNEVSFNCKQTLGHDTMYWYKQDSKKLLKIMFSYNNKQLIVNETVPRRFSPQSSDKAHLNLRIKSVEPEDSAVYLCASSNWGGVDTQYFGPGTRLLVL.

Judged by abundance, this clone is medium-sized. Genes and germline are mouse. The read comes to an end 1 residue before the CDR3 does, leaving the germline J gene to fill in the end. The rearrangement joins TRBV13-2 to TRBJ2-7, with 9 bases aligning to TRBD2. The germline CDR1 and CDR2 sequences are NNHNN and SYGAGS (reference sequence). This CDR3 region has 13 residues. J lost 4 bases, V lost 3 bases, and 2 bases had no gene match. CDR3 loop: CASGGLGVYEQYF. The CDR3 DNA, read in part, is TGTGCCAGCGGTGGACTGGGGGTGTATGAACAGTAC.

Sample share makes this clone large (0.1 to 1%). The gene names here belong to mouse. The CDR3 loop is CASSLRTGGAYEQYF. CDR3 DNA, as far as it was read: TGTGCCAGCAGCTTACGGACTGGGGGGGCCTATGAACAGTAC. The chain recombines TRBV3 with TRBJ2-7; 12 positions match TRBD2. The read comes to an end 1 residue before the CDR3 does, leaving the germline J gene to fill in the end. Trimming removed 2 bases from V and 2 bases from J; junction bases left unmatched: 1. This CDR3 has 15 residues. Germline V gene lookup returns CDR1 SNHLY and CDR2 FYNGKV (reference sequence). The full variable domain, rest sourced from reference TRBV3 and TRBJ2-7, is GPKVLQIPSHQIIDMGQMVTLNCDPVSNHLYFYWYKQILGQQMEFLVNFYNGKVMEKSKLFKDQFSVERPDGSYFTLKIQPTALEDSAVYFCASSLRTGGAYEQYFGPGTRLTVL.

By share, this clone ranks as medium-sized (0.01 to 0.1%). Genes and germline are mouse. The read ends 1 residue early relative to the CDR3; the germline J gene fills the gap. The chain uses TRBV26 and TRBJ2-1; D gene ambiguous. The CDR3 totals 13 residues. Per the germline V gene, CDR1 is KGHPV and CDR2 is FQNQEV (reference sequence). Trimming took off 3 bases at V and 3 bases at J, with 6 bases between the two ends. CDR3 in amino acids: CASSLGVYAEQFF. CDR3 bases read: TGTGCCAGCAGTCTCGGGGTCTATGCTGAGCAGTTC.

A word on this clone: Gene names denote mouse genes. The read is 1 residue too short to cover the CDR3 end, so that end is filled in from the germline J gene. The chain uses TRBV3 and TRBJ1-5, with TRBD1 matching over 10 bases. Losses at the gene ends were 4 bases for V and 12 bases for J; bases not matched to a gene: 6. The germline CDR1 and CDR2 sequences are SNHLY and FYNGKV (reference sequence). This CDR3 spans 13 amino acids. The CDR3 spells CASSSDRGRGPLF. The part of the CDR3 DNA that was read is TGTGCCAGCAGCTCTGACAGGGGGCGAGGTCCGCTT.

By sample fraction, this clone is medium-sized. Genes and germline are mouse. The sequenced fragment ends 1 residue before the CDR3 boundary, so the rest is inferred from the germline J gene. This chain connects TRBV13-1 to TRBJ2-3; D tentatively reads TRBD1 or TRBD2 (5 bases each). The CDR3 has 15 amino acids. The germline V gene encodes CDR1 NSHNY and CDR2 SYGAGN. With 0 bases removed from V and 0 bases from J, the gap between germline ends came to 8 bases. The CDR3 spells CASSDVGLSAETLYF. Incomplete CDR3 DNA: TGTGCCAGCAGTGATGTGGGGCTTAGTGCAGAAACGCTGTAT.

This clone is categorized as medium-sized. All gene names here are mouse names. CDR3 region: CASSRDRGDERLFF. The sequenced CDR3 bases are TGTGCCAGCAGCCGGGACAGGGGAGACGAAAGATTATTT. The chain recombines TRBV13-3 with TRBJ1-4; 10 bases map to TRBD1. Coverage ceases 1 residue before the CDR3 finishes, and the germline J gene fills in the end. The V gene's germline CDR1 is NNHDY and CDR2 SYVADS. This CDR3 is 14 amino acids long. The junction had 4 bases not matched to a gene; V was cut back by 5 bases and J by 6 bases.

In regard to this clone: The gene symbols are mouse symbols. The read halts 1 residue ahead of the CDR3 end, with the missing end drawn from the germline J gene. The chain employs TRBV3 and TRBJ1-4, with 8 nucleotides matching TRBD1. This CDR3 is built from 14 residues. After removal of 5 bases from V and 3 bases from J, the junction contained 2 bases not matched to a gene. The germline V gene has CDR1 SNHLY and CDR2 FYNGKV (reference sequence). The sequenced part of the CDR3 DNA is TGTGCCAGCAGCCGGACAGGGCCCAACGAAAGATTATTT. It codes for CASSRTGPNERLF. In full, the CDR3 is CASSRTGPNERLFF.

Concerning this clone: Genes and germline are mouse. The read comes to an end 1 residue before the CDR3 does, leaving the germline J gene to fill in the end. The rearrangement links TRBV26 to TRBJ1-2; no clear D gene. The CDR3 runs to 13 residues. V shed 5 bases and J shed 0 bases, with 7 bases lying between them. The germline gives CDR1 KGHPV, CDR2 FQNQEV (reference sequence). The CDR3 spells CASSATTNSDYTF. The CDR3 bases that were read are TGTGCCAGCAGTGCGACAACAAACTCCGACTACACC.

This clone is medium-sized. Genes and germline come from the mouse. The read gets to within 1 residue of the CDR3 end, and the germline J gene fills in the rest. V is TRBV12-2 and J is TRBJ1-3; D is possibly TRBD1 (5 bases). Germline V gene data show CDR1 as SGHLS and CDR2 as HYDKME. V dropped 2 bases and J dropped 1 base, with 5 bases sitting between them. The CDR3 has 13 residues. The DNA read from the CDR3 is TGTGCCAGCTCTCGGGGGTCTGGAAATACGCTCTAT. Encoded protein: CASSRGSGNTLY. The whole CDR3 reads CASSRGSGNTLYF.

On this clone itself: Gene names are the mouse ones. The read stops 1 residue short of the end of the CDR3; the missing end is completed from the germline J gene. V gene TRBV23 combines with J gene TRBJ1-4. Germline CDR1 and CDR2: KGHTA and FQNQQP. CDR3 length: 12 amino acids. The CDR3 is CSSSRANERLFF. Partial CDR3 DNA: TGCTCCAGCAGTCGGGCCAACGAAAGATTATTT. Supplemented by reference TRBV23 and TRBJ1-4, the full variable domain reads DAAVTQKPRYLIKMKGQEAEMKCIPEKGHTAVFWYQQKQSKELKFLIYFQNQQPLDQIDMVKERFSAVCPSSSLCSLGIRTCEAEDSALYLCSSSRANERLFFGHGTKLSVL.

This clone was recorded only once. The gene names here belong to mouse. The CDR3 DNA, read in part, is TGTGCCTGGAGTCCACAGGGAGGGGACACCTTGTAC. Translating gives CAWSPQGGDTLY. The whole CDR3 protein is CAWSPQGGDTLYF. The V call is TRBV31, the J call TRBJ2-4; D is perhaps TRBD1 (6 bases). The CDR3 end is not reached by the read, which stops 1 residue before it; the germline J gene fills it in. This CDR3 has 13 amino acids. Trimming removed 1 base at V and 7 bases at J, with 12 bases between. CDR1 is GKSSPN, CDR2 SITVG, per germline. Drawing the rest from reference TRBV31 and TRBJ2-4, the complete variable domain is AQTIHQWPVAEIKAVGSPLSLGCTIKGKSSPNLYWYWQATGGTLQQLFYSITVGQVESVVQLNLSASRPKDDQFILSTEKLLLSHSGFYLCAWSPQGGDTLYFGAGTRLSVL.

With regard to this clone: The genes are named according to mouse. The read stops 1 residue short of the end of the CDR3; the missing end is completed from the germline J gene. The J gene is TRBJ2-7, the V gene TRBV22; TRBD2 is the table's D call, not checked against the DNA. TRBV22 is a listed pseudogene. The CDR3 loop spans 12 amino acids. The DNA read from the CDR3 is TGTGCCAGCAGTGGTACTGCCTATGAACAGTAC. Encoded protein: CASSGTAYEQY. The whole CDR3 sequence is CASSGTAYEQYF.

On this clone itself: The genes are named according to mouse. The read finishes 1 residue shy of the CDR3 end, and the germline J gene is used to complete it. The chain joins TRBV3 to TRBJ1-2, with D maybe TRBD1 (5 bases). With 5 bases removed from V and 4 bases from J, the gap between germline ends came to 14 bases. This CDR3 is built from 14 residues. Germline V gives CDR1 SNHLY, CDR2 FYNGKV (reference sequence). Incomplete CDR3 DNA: TGTGCCAGCAGCGCAACTTGGGGGGGCTCCGACTACACC. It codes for CASSATWGGSDYT. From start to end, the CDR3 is CASSATWGGSDYTF.

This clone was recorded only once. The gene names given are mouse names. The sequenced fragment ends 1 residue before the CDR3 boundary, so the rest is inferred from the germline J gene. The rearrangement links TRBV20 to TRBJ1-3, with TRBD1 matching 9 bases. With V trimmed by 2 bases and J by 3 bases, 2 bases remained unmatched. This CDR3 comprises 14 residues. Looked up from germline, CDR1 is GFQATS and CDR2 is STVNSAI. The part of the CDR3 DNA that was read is TGTGGTGCTAGGACAGGGGGCCGTGGAAATACGCTCTAT. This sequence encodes CGARTGGRGNTLY. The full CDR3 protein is CGARTGGRGNTLYF.

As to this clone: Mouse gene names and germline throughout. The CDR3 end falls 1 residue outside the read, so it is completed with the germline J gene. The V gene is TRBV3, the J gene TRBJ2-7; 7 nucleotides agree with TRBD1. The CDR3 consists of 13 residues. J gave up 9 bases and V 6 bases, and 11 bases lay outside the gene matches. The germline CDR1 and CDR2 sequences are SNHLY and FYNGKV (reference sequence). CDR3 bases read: TGTGCCAGCAGTAACACCCGGGACAGACGACAGTAC. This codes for CASSNTRDRRQY. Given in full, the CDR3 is CASSNTRDRRQYF.

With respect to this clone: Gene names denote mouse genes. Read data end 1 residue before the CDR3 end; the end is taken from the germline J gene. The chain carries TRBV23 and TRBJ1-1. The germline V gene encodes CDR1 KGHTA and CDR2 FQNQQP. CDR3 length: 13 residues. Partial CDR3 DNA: TGCTCCAGCAGTCAGAGGCAGTACACAGAAGTCTTC. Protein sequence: CSSSQRQYTEVF. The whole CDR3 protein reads CSSSQRQYTEVFF.

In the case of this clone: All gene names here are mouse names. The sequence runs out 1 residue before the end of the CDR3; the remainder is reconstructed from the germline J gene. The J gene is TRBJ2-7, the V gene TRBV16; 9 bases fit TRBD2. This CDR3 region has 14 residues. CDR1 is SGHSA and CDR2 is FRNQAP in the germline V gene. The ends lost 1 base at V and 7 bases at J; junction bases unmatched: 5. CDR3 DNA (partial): TGTGCAAGCAGCTTAGTTGGGGGGGCGAACGAACAGTAC. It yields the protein CASSLVGGANEQY. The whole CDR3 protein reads CASSLVGGANEQYF.

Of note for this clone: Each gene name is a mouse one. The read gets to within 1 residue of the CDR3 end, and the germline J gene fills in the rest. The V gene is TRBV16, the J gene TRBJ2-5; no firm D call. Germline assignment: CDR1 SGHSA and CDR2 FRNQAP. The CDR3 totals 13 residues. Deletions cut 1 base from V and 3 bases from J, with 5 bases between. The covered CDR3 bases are TGTGCAAGCAGCTTAGGGTCTCAAGACACCCAGTAC. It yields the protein CASSLGSQDTQY. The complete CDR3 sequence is CASSLGSQDTQYF.

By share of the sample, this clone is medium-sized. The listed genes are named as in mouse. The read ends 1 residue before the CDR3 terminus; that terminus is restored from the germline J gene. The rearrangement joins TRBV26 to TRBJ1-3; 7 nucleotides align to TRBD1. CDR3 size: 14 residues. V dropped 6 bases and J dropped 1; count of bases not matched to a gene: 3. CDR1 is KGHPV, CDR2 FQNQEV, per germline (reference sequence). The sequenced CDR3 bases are TGTGCCAGCAGCCAGGGACAGTCTGGAAATACGCTCTAT. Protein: CASSQGQSGNTLY. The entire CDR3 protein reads CASSQGQSGNTLYF.

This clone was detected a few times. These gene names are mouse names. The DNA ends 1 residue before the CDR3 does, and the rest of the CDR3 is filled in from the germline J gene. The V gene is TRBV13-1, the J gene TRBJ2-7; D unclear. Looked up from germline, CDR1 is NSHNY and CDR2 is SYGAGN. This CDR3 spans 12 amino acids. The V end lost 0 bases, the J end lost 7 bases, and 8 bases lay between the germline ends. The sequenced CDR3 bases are TGTGCCAGCAGTGATGGGGGAGGGGAACAGTAC. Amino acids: CASSDGGGEQY. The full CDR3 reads CASSDGGGEQYF.

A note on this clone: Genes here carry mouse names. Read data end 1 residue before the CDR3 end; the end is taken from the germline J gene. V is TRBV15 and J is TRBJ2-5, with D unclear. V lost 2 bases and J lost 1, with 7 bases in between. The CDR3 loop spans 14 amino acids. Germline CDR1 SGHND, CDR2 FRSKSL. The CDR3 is CASSLNRYQDTQYF. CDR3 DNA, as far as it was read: TGTGCCAGCAGTTTAAACAGATACCAAGACACCCAGTAC.

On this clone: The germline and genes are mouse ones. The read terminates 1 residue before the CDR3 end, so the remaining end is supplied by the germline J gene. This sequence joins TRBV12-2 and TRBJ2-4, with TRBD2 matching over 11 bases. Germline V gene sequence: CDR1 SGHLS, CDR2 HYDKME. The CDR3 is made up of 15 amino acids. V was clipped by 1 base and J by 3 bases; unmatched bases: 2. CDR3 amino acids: CASSLNWGGQNTLYF. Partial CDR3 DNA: TGTGCCAGCTCTCTAAACTGGGGGGGCCAAAACACCTTGTAC.

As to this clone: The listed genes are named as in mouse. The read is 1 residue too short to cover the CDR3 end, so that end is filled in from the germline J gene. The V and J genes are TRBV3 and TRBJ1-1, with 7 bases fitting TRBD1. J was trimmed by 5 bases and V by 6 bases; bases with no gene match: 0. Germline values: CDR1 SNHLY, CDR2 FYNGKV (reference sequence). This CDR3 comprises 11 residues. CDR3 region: CASRGQTEVFF. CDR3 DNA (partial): TGTGCCAGCAGGGGACAGACAGAAGTCTTC.

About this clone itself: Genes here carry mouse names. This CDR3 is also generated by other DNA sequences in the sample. CDR3 sequence: CASSLRVNTEVFF. Incomplete CDR3 DNA: TGTGCCAGCAGTCTGAGGGTTAACACAGAAGTCTTC. V is TRBV26 and J is TRBJ1-1; D not certain. The sequence runs out 1 residue before the end of the CDR3; the remainder is reconstructed from the germline J gene. CDR1 is KGHPV, CDR2 FQNQEV, per germline (reference sequence). The CDR3 covers 13 residues. Between the trimmed V and J ends, which lost 2 bases and 2 bases, there was a span of 6 bases.